The T cell receptor beta chain under discussion was sequenced for a study of immune evolution from preneoplasia to lung adenocarcinoma. CDR1 is SGHTA and CDR2 is FQGTGA in the germline V gene. V lost 4 bases to trimming and J lost 10 bases, with 8 bases between them. This CDR3 region has 11 residues. TCRdb's table, derived via immunoSEQ multiplex PCR, lists solely in-frame clones and lacks some. Here the sample spans approximately 7,900 clones, 78% being singletons. The chain is built from TRBV7-3 and TRBJ2-1, with a possible D match to TRBD2 (7 bases). Source material: FFPE adjacent normal lung tissue. This TCR derives from a person in their 70s with lung adenocarcinoma. The CDR3 sequence: CASSSGGEQFF. The CDR3 nucleotides are TGTGCCAGCAGCTCGGGGGGCGAGCAGTTCTTC.